The 9 T cell receptor beta chains presented below share a single source sample, sequenced in a study of blood T cell repertoires in COVID-19 (TCRdb year 2020). Preparation of the library involved the immunoSEQ multiplex PCR assay. The table comes from immuneACCESS by way of TCRdb, which keeps in-frame sequences with V and J called. Part of the clones is missing from these tables; in studies checked, under half for an unresolved V gene and the rest for unknown reasons. The sample table contains some 70,000 clones; only one count was recorded for 83% of them. The ten largest clones capture roughly 41% of the sample. The sample comprised peripheral blood. These receptors were collected from an elderly man with acute or convalescent COVID-19.

The J gene is TRBJ2-1, the V gene TRBV9, with 8 bases aligning to TRBD2. Germline values: CDR1 SGDLS, CDR2 YYNGEE. The CDR3 extends over 15 amino acids. V shed 0 bases and J 4 bases; nucleotides not matched to a gene: 3. The CDR3 region is CASSVELAEYNEQFF. CDR3 sequence (DNA): TGTGCCAGCAGCGTAGAACTAGCGGAGTACAATGAGCAGTTCTTC.

The V and J genes are TRBV5-1 and TRBJ1-6; no reliable D call. CDR1 is SGHRS and CDR2 is YFSETQ in the germline V gene. V was cut by 6 bases and J by 5 bases, with 18 bases left in between. This CDR3 is built from 16 residues. CDR3 protein: CASTERTSGDNSPLHF. The CDR3 nucleotides are TGCGCCAGCACCGAACGGACTTCGGGCGATAATTCACCCCTCCACTTT.

The rearrangement joins TRBV11-3 to TRBJ2-7, with 8 bases aligning to TRBD1. The germline CDR1 and CDR2 sequences are SGHNT and YENEEA. The CDR3 is made up of 14 amino acids. Losses at the gene ends were 5 bases for V and 2 bases for J; bases not matched to a gene: 5. The DNA for the CDR3 is TGTGCCAGCAGCCGAGAGACAGGGGCCTACGAGCAGTACTTC. Translated, it gives CASSRETGAYEQYF.

This clone was seen once. V and J are TRBV6-5 and TRBJ2-2; D is possibly TRBD1 (6 bases). V lost 2 bases to trimming and J lost 2 bases, with 12 bases between them. Germline V gene sequence: CDR1 MNHEY, CDR2 SVGAGI. The CDR3 is made up of 16 amino acids. The CDR3 is CASSYPSGTNTGELFF. The CDR3 DNA sequence: TGTGCCAGCAGTTACCCCTCGGGGACAAACACCGGGGAGCTGTTTTTT.

This chain connects TRBV14 to TRBJ1-1; tentative D call: TRBD1 (6 bases). Trimming removed 6 bases at V and 1 base at J, with 9 bases between. CDR3 length: 13 residues. Looked up from germline, CDR1 is SGHDN and CDR2 is FVKESK. CDR3 in amino acids: CASRGGANTEAFF. The CDR3 DNA reads as TGTGCCAGCAGGGGGGGGGCGAACACTGAAGCTTTCTTT.

This sequence joins TRBV10-1 and TRBJ2-2; TRBD2 matches 11 bases. Germline CDR1 and CDR2: WNHNN and SYGVQD (reference sequence). There are 14 residues in the CDR3. With V trimmed by 3 bases and J by 6 bases, 0 bases remained unmatched. CDR3 residues: CASSDSGRAGELFF. The CDR3 DNA follows: TGCGCCAGCAGTGATAGCGGGAGGGCCGGGGAGCTGTTTTTT.

Turning to this clone: The identical CDR3 is also encoded by other nucleotide sequences in the sample. The rearrangement joins TRBV11-3 to TRBJ2-1; 7 bases agree with TRBD2. The CDR3 contains 14 residues. The germline gives CDR1 SGHNT, CDR2 YENEEA. With V trimmed by 4 bases and J by 2 bases, 2 bases remained unmatched. CDR3 loop: CASSSGLAYNEQFF. CDR3 bases: TGTGCCAGCAGCTCAGGACTAGCCTACAATGAGCAGTTCTTC.

V gene TRBV10-2 combines with J gene TRBJ2-1; 7 nucleotides line up with TRBD2. Germline lookup yields CDR1 WSHSY and CDR2 SAAADI. CDR3 length: 14 residues. V shed 3 bases and J 5 bases; nucleotides not matched to a gene: 4. The CDR3 DNA follows: TGCGCCAGCAGTGATGGGAGGGAAGACAATGAGCAGTTCTTC. Its protein product is CASSDGREDNEQFF.

The chain carries TRBV3-1 (or the pseudogene TRBV3-2) and TRBJ1-1; TRBD1 is a possible D gene (6 bases). Germline V gene data show CDR1 as LGHDT and CDR2 as YNNKEL (reference sequence). CDR3 length equals 15 residues. V gave up 1 base and J gave up 1 base, with 10 bases separating them. CDR3 residues: CASSQVGGANTEAFF. The CDR3 bases are TGTGCCAGCAGCCAAGTTGGGGGGGCGAACACTGAAGCTTTCTTT.